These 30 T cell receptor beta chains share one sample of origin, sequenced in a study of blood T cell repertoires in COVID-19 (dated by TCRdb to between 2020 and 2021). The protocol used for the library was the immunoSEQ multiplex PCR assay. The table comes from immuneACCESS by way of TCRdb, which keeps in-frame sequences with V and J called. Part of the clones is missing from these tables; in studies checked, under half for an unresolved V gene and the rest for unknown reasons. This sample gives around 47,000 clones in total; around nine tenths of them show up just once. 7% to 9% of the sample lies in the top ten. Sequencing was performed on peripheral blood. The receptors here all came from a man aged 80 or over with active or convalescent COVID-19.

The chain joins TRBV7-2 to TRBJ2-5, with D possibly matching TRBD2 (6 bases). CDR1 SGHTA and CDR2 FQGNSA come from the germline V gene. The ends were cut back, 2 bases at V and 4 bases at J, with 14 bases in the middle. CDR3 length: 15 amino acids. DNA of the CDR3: TGTGCCAGCAGCTTATGGGACTCAAATGGAGAGACCCAGTACTTC. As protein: CASSLWDSNGETQYF.

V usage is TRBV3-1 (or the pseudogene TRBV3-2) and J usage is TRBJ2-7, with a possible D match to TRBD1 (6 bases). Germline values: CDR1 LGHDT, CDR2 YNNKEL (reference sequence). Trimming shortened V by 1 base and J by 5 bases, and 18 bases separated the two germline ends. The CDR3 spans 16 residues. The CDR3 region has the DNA TGTGCCAGCAGCCAAGCTCTTCCACCAGGGGATAACGAGCAGTACTTC. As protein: CASSQALPPGDNEQYF.

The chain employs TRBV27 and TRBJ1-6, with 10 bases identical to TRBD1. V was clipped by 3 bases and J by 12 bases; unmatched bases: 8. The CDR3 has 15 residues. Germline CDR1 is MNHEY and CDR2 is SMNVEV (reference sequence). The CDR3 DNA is TGTGCCAGCAGTTTGAAACAGGGACAGGGGAAACCCCTCCACTTT. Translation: CASSLKQGQGKPLHF.

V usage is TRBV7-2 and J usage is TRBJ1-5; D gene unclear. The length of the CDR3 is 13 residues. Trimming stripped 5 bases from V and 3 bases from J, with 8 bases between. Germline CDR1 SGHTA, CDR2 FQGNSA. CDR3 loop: CASSPLYNQPQHF. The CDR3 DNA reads TGTGCCAGCAGCCCCCTGTACAATCAGCCCCAGCATTTT.

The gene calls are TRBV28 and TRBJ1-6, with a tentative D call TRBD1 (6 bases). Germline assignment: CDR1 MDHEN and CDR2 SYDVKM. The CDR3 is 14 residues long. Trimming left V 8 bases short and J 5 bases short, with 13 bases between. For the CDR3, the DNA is TGTGCCAGCTCCTCAGGGGCGAATAATTCACCCCTCCACTTT. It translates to CASSSGANNSPLHF.

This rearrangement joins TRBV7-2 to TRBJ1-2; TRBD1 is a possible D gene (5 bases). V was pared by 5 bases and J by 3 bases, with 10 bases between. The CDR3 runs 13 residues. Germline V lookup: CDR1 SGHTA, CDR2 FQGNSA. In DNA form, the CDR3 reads TGTGCCAGCAGCCAACAGGTGGACTATGGCTACACCTTC. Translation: CASSQQVDYGYTF.

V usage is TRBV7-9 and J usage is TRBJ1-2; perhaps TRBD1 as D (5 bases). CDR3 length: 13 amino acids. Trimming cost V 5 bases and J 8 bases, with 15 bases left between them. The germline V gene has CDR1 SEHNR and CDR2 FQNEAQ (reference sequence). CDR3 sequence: CASSPGTSRGYTF. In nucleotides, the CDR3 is TGTGCCAGCAGCCCCGGGACTTCCAGGGGCTACACCTTC.

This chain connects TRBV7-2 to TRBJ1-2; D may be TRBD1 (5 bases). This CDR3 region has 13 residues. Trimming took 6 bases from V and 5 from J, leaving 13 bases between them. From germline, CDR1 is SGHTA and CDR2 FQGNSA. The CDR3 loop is CASRPTGLYGYTF. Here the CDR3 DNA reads TGTGCCAGCAGGCCCACGGGACTATATGGCTACACCTTC.

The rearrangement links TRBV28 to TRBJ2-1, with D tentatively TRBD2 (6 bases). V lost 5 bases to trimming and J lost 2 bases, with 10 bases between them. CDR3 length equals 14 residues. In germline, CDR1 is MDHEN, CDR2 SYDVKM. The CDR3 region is CASSLGGTYNEQFF. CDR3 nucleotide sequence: TGTGCCAGCAGTCTTGGGGGGACCTACAATGAGCAGTTCTTC.

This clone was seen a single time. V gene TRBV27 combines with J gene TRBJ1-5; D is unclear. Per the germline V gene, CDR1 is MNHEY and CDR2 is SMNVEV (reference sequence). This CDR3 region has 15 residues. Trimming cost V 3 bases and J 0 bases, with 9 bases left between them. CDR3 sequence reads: CASSLGGHSNQPQHF. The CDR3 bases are TGTGCCAGCAGTTTGGGAGGGCATAGCAATCAGCCCCAGCATTTT.

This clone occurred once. CDR3 protein: CASRAGTSYEQYF. The CDR3 DNA is TGTGCCAGCAGAGCCGGGACTTCCTACGAGCAGTACTTC. This chain uses TRBV28 with TRBJ2-7; TRBD2 might be the D (6 bases). From germline, CDR1 is MDHEN and CDR2 SYDVKM. The CDR3 totals 13 residues. The V gene lost 6 bases and the J gene lost 1 base, with 10 bases spanning the gap.

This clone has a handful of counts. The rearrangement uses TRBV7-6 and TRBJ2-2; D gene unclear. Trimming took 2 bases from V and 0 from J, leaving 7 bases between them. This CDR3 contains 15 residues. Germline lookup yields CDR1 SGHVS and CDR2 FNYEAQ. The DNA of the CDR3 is TGTGCCAGCAGCTTACGGCAGGCGAACACCGGGGAGCTGTTTTTT. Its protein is CASSLRQANTGELFF. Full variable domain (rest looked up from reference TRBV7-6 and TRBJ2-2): GAGVSQSPRYKVTKRGQDVALRCDPISGHVSLYWYRQALGQGPEFLTYFNYEAQQDKSGLPNDRFSAERPEGSISTLTIQRTEQRDSAMYRCASSLRQANTGELFFGEGSRLTVL.

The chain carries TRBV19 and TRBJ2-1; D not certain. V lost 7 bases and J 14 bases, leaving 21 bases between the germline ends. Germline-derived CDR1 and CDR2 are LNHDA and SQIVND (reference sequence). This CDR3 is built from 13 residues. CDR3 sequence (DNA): TGTGCCAGTACTAACTCTCCGGAAGGCGGAAAGTTCTTC. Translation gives CASTNSPEGGKFF.

CDR3 sequence (DNA): TGTGCCAGCTCACCCCCGACAGGGGATGGAGAGACCCAGTACTTC. Translation gives CASSPPTGDGETQYF. The chain employs TRBV18 and TRBJ2-5; TRBD1 matches 8 bases. The CDR3 totals 15 residues. V gave up 3 bases and J gave up 4 bases; unmatched junction bases: 7. Germline V gene sequence: CDR1 KGHSH, CDR2 LQKENI.

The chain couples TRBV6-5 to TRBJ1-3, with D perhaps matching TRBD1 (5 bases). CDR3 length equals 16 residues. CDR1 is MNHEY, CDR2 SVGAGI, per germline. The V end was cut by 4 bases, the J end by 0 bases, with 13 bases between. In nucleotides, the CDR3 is TGTGCCAGCAGTTTCACAGGAACGTACTCTGGAAACACCATATATTTT. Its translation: CASSFTGTYSGNTIYF.

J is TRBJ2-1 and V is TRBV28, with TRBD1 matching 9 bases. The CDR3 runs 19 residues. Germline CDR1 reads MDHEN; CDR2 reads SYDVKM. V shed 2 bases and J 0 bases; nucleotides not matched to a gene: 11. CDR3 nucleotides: TGTGCCAGCAGTTTAGGGACAGGGCTTATCCGGAGCTCCTACAATGAGCAGTTCTTC. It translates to CASSLGTGLIRSSYNEQFF.

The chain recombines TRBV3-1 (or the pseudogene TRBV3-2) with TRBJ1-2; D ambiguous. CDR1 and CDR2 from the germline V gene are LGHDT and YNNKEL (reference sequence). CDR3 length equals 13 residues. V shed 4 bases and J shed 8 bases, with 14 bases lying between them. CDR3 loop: CASSLVSKEGYTF. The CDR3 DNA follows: TGTGCCAGCAGCCTTGTCTCTAAGGAGGGCTACACCTTC.

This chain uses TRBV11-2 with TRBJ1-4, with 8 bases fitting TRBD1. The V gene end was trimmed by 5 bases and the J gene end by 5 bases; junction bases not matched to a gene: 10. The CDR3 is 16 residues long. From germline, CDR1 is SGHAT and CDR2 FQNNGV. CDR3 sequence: CASSPNPGQANEKLFF. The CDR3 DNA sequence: TGTGCCAGCAGCCCCAACCCGGGACAGGCAAATGAAAAACTGTTTTTT.

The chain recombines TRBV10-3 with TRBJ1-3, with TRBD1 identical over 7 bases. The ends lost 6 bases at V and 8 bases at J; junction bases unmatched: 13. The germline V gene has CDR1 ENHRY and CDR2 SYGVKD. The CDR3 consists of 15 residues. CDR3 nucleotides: TGTGCCATCAGCTCAGACAGGGCTGAGTTTTACACCATATATTTT. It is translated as CAISSDRAEFYTIYF.

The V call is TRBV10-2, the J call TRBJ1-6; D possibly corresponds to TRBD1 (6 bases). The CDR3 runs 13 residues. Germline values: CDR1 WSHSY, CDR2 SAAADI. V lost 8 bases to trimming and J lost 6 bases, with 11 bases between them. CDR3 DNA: TGCGCCAGCGGACAGTTAAGTAATTCACCCCTCCACTTT. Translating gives CASGQLSNSPLHF.

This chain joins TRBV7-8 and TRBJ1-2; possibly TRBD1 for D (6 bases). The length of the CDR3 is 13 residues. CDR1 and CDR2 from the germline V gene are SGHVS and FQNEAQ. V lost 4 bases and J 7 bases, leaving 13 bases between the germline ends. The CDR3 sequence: CASSSGTTLGYTF. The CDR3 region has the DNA TGTGCCAGCAGCTCCGGGACAACTCTTGGCTACACCTTC.

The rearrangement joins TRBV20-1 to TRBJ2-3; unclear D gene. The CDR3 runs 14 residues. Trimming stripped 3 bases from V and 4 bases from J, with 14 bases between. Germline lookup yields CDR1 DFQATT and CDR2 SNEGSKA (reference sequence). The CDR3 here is CSASPYGKADTQYF. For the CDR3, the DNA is TGCAGTGCTAGTCCTTACGGTAAAGCAGATACGCAGTATTTT.

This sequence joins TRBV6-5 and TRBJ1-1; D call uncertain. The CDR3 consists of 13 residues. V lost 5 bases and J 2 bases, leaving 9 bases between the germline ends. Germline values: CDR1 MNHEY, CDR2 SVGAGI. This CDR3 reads CASSHTENTEAFF. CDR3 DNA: TGTGCCAGCAGTCATACTGAAAACACTGAAGCTTTCTTT.

CDR3 in amino acids: CASSLRLDSYEQYF. The CDR3 region has the DNA TGTGCCAGCAGCCTTAGACTCGATTCCTACGAGCAGTACTTC. The rearrangement joins TRBV7-8 to TRBJ2-7; D unclear. CDR1 SGHVS and CDR2 FQNEAQ come from the germline V gene. CDR3 length: 14 residues. V lost 5 bases and J lost 1, with 12 bases in between.

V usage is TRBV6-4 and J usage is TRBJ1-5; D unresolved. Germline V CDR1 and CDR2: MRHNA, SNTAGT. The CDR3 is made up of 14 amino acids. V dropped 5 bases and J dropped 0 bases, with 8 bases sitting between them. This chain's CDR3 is CASSPSSSNQPQHF. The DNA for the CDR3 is TGTGCCAGCAGTCCGAGTTCTAGCAATCAGCCCCAGCATTTT.

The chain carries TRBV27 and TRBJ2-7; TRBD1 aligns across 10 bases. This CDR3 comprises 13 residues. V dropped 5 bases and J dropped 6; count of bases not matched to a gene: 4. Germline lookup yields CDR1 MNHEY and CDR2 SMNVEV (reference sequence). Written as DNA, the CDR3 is TGTGCCAGCAGTCACGGACAGGGGGGCGAGCAGTACTTC. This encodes CASSHGQGGEQYF.

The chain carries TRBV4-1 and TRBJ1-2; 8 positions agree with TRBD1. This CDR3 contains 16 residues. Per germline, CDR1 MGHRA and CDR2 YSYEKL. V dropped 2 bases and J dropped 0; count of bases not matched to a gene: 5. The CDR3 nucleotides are TGCGCCAGCAGCCAACCAGGGGGCGCGACTAACTATGGCTACACCTTC. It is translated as CASSQPGGATNYGYTF.

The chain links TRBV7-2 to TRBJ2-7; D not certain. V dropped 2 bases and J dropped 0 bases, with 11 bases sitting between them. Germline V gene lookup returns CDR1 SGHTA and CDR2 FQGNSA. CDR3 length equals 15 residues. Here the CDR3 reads CASSLWAILSYEQYF. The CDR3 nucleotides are TGTGCCAGCAGCTTATGGGCAATACTCTCCTACGAGCAGTACTTC.

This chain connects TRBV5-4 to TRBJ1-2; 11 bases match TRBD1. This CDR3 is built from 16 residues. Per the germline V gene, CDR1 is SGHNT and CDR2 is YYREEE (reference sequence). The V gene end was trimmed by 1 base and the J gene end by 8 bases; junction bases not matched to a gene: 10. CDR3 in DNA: TGTGCCAGCAGCTTGCCCGGGACAGGGGGAAGTCTCGGCTACACCTTC. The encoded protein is CASSLPGTGGSLGYTF.

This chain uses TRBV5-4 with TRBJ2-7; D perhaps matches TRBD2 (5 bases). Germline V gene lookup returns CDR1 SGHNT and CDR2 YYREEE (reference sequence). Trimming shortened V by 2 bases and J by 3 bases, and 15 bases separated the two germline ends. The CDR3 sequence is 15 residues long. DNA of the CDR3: TGTGCCAGCAGCTTATCCGGGAAACTAAACTACGAGCAGTACTTC. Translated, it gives CASSLSGKLNYEQYF.